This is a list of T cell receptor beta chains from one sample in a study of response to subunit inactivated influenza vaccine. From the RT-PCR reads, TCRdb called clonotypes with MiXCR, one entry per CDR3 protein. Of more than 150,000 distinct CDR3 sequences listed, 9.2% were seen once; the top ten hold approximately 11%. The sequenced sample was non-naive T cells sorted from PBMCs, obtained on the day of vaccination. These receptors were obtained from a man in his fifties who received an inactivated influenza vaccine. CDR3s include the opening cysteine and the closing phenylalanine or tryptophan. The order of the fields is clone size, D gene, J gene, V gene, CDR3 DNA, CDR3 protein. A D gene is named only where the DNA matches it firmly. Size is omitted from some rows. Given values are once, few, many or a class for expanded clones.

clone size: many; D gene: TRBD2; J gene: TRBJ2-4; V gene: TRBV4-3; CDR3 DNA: TGCGCCAGCAGCCAAGATGGACCTAGCGGGATCAAAAACATTCAGTACTTC; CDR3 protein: CASSQDGPSGIKNIQYF
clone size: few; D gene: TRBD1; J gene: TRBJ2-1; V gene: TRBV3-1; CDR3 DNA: TGTGCCTCCTCCAAGCAGGTCCCCGGGACAGGGGTGGTTAATGAGCAGTTCTTC; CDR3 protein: CASSKQVPGTGVVNEQFF
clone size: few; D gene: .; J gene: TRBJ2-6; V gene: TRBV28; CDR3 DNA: TGTGCCAGCAGGGTGGGTGGGGCCAACGTCCTGACTTTC; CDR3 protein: CASRVGGANVLTF
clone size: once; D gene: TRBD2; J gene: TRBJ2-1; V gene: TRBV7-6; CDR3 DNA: TGTGCCAGCAGCCCAAGCGGGAGGAGCTTAAATGAGCAGTTCTTC; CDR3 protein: CASSPSGRSLNEQFF
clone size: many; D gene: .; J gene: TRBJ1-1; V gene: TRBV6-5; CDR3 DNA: TGTGCCAGCAGTTCCCCGGGACGGCTTGAAGCTTTCTTT; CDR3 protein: CASSSPGRLEAFF
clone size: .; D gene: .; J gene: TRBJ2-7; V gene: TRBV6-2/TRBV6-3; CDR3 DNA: TGTGCCATCAGTCCCAGCGCGTACGAGCAGTACTTC; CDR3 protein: CAISPSAYEQYF
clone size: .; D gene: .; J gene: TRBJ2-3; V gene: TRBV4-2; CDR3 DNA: TGTGCCAGCAGCCAAGGGGCCTCCCTCGATACGCAGTATTTT; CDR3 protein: CASSQGASLDTQYF
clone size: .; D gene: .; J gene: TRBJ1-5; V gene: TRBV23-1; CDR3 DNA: TGCGCCAGCGGCCTCTCATTGATGGCGCCCCAGCATTTT; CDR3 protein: CASGLSLMAPQHF
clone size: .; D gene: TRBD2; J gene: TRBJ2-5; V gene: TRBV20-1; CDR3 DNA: TGCAGTGGTGGGGGGGGACAAGAGACCCAGTACTTC; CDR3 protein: CSGGGGQETQYF
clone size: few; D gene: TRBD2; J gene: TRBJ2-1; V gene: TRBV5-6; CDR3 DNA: TGTGCCAGCATCCGGGGGGGATCCTACAATGAGCAGTTCTTC; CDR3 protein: CASIRGGSYNEQFF
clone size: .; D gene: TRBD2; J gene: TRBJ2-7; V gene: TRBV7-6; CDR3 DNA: TGTGCCAGCAGCTCAAACGCCGGGACTAGCGGGATCTACGAGCAGTACTTC; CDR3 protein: CASSSNAGTSGIYEQYF
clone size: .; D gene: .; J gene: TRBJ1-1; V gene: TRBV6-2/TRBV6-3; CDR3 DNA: TGTGCCAGCAGTTACGTCCAGAACACTGAAGCTTTCTTT; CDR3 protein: CASSYVQNTEAFF
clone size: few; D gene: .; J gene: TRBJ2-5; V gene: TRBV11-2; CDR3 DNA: TGTGCCAGCAGCTCGATCTATAACAAACAAGAGACCCAGTACTTC; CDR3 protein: CASSSIYNKQETQYF
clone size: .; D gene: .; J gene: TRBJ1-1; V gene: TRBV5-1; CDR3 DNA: TGCGCCAGCAGCTCGGGTAGACGGGACACTGAAGCTTTCTTT; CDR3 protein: CASSSGRRDTEAFF
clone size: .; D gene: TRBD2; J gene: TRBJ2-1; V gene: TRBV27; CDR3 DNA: TGTGCCAGCAGCGATAGGACTAGCGGCTACAATGAGCAGTTCTTC; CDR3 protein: CASSDRTSGYNEQFF
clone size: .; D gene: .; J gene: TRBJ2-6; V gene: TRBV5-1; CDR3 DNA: TGCGCCAGCAGCTTAGGAGAACAGGGTACCGGGTCCAACGTCCTGACTTTC; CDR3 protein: CASSLGEQGTGSNVLTF
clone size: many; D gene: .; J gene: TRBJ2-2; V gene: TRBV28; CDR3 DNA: TGTGCCAGCAGTTTATGGGGTGATAACGCGGAGCTGTTTTTT; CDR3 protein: CASSLWGDNAELFF
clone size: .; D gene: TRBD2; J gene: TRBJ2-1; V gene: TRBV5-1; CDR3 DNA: TGCGCCAGCAGTAGCGGGGGGCCTATTCTTGACTCCTACAATGAGCAGTTCTTC; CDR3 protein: CASSSGGPILDSYNEQFF
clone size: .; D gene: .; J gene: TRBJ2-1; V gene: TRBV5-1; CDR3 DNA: TGCGCCAGCAGCTTGGAGGAGGGGCAGGGGCAGTTCTTC; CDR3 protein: CASSLEEGQGQFF
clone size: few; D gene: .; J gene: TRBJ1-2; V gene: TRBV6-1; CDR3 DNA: TGTGCCAGCAGGCAGAACTATGGCTACACCTTC; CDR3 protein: CASRQNYGYTF
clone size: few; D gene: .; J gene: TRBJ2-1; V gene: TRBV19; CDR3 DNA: TGTGCCAGTAGTATAGATAGTCCGGGGCGGTGGGGGCAGTTCTTC; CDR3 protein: CASSIDSPGRWGQFF
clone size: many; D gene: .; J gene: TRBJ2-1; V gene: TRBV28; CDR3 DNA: TGTGCCAGCAGTTTAGGGCGGAGCTCCTACAATGAGCAGTTCTTC; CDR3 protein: CASSLGRSSYNEQFF
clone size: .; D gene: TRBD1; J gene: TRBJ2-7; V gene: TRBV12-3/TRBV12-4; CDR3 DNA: TGTGCCAGCAGTTTCAGGGGGAGCTCCTACGAGCAGTACTTC; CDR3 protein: CASSFRGSSYEQYF